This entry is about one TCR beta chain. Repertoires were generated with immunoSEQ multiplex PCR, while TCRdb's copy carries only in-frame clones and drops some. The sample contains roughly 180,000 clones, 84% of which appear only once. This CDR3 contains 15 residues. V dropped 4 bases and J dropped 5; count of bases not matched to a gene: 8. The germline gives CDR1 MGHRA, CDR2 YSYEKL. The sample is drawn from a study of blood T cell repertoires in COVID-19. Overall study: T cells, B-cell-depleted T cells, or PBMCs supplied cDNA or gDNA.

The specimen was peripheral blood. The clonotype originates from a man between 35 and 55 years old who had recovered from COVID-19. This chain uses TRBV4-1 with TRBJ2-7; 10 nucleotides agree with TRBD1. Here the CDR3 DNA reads TGCGCCAGCAGCCGAACCGGGACAGGGGCCGACGAGCAGTACTTC. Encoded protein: CASSRTGTGADEQYF.